This T cell receptor (beta chain) was sequenced for a study of T cells in Graves' hyperthyroidism and ophthalmopathy. Germline CDR1 reads MNHNS; CDR2 reads SASEGT. V gave up 11 bases and J gave up 1 base; unmatched junction bases: 7. This CDR3 spans 14 amino acids. TCR beta CDR3 regions were amplified from RNA. An initial round of RT-PCR targeting the TCR CDR3 relied on the HTBI primer set. One entry per CDR3 protein, called by TCRdb with MiXCR from the multiplex PCR reads. The sample lists 550,000 to 700,000 distinct CDR3 sequences, 35% to 55% occurring once. The chain carries TRBV6-1 and TRBJ1-1; 10 nucleotides line up with TRBD1. The sequence was collected from an adult woman with Graves' disease, either hyperthyroidism or ophthalmopathy (not recorded which). Input material: peripheral blood or thyroid tissue (not recorded which). CDR3: CAAAGQGGNTEAFF. In DNA, the CDR3 is TGTGCCGCAGCCGGACAGGGGGGGAACACTGAAGCTTTCTTT.